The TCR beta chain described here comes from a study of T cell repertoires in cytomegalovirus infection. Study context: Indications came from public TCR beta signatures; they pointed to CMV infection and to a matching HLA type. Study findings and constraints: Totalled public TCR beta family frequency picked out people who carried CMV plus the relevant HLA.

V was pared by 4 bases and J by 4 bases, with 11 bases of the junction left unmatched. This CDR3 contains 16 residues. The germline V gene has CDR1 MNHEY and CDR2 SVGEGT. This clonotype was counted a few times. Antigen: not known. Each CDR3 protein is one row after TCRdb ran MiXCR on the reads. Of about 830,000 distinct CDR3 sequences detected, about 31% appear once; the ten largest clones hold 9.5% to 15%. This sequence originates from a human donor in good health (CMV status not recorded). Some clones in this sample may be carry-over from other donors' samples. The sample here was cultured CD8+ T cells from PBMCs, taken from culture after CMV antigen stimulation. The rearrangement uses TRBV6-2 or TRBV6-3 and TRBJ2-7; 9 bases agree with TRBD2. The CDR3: CASSSRKRGATYEQYV. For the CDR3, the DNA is TGTGCCAGCAGTTCCCGAAAGCGGGGGGCCACATACGAGCAGTACGTC.